This T cell receptor beta chain appears in the sequencing data of a study of blood T cell repertoires in COVID-19. The assay was immunoSEQ multiplex PCR, and TCRdb's table has in-frame clones only and misses some. The sample holds hundreds of thousands of clones, about 89% seen once. Trimming shortened V by 3 bases and J by 2 bases, and 9 bases separated the two germline ends. Germline loops: CDR1 MNHNY, CDR2 SVGAGI (reference sequence). The CDR3 has 14 amino acids. The clonotype comes from a woman aged 25 to 39 who had recovered from COVID-19. The specimen sequenced was PBMCs or T cells enriched from blood (not recorded which). The gene calls are TRBV6-6 and TRBJ2-3; maybe TRBD2 (5 bases). The CDR3 reads CASSYDGNTDTQYF. The CDR3 DNA follows: TGTGCCAGCAGTTATGACGGGAACACAGATACGCAGTATTTT.